The sequence of this TCR beta chain was determined in a study of CD8+ T cells in alopecia areata. The wider study: Treated patients were given oral tofacitinib, which was dosed at 5 to 10 mg twice daily. Broader study findings: There were many expanded lesional clones persisting in scalp and blood during tofacitinib.

Sequencing relied on a cDNA template that was reverse transcribed from extracted RNA. Produced via immunoSEQ multiplex PCR; TCRdb's table is partial and in-frame only. The sample includes some 220,000 clones, more than 45% of them seen just once. As to treatment: oral pan-JAK inhibitor, 5-10 mg twice daily. PBMCs yielded sorted CD4+ and CD8+ T cells. The CDR3 has 14 amino acids. Germline assignment: CDR1 SQVTM and CDR2 ANQGSEA. On this clone: Its antigen is undetermined.

The sequence derives from a human donor with alopecia areata. The chain joins TRBV29-1 to TRBJ2-2; TRBD1 agrees at 7 bases. The source was CD4+ T cells sorted from blood, collected at week 4, from a patient treated with tofacitinib. In DNA, the CDR3 is TGCAGTGCCAGCAGGGGGTTGAACACCGGGGAGCTGTTTTTT. This codes for CSASRGLNTGELFF.